This is a list of T cell receptor beta chains from one sample in a study of blood T cell repertoires in COVID-19. Some clones are missing from TCRdb's copy, which holds only in-frame ones; the method was immunoSEQ multiplex PCR. The sample holds 110,000 or so clones, 65% to 80% seen once. The material sequenced was peripheral blood. The receptors derive from a man aged 70 or older with acute or convalescent COVID-19. Both conserved end residues are part of each CDR3. D genes are given only for firm matches. Clone size is stated in some rows and not others, as once, few, many or a class when expanded.

v_gene,d_gene,abundance,j_gene,CDR3nt,CDR3aa
TRBV6-4,-,-,TRBJ2-1,TGTGCCAGCAGCCCGACTCGCGAGTCCAATGAGCAGTTCTTC,CASSPTRESNEQFF
TRBV24-1,TRBD2,-,TRBJ2-2,TGTGCCACCAGTGATCCCCGCGGGGGGGTCACCGGGGAGCTGTTTTTT,CATSDPRGGVTGELFF
TRBV6-7,-,-,TRBJ2-2,TGTGCCAGCAGTGCCGGGACAACTAACACCGGGGAGCTGTTTTTT,CASSAGTTNTGELFF
TRBV6-5,TRBD2,-,TRBJ2-7,TGTGCCAGCAGTTACACTAGCGGGGTCGACGAGCAGTACTTC,CASSYTSGVDEQYF
TRBV7-2,TRBD1,-,TRBJ1-4,TGTGCCAGCCGAGAAGGGGGCGCTGGGGAAAAACTGTTTTTT,CASREGGAGEKLFF
TRBV30,TRBD2,-,TRBJ2-3,TGTGCCTGGAGTGTTGCGGGGGTAGATACGCAGTATTTT,CAWSVAGVDTQYF
TRBV28,TRBD2,few,TRBJ2-1,TGTGCCAGCAGTTTCCCCAGGACGGCGGGAGTTACGTACAATGAGCAGTTCTTC,CASSFPRTAGVTYNEQFF
TRBV7-2,TRBD1,-,TRBJ2-7,TGTGCCAGCAGCTTCGGGACAGGGTACTACGAGCAGTACTTC,CASSFGTGYYEQYF
TRBV7-2,-,-,TRBJ1-3,TGTGCCAGCAGCTTATTTGGCGGCATCTCTGGAAACACCATATATTTT,CASSLFGGISGNTIYF
TRBV2,-,-,TRBJ1-1,TGTGCCAGCAGCCCAAACACTGAAGCTTTCTTT,CASSPNTEAFF
TRBV7-2,-,once,TRBJ2-3,TGTGCCAGCAGCTTAGTGGGACTTAACACAGATACGCAGTATTTT,CASSLVGLNTDTQYF
TRBV5-8,TRBD1,-,TRBJ2-7,TGTGCCAGCAGCCGTGGGACAGGGCACTACGAGCAGTACTTC,CASSRGTGHYEQYF
TRBV19,TRBD1,-,TRBJ1-2,TGTGCCAGTAGTATGGGACAGGGAAACTATGGCTACACCTTC,CASSMGQGNYGYTF
TRBV27,-,-,TRBJ2-7,TGTGCCAGCAGTTTAACGGGGCGGGACTTCTACGAGCAGTACTTC,CASSLTGRDFYEQYF
TRBV6-6,-,-,TRBJ1-5,TGTGCCAGCAGTCGACTCGACAGTAGAAACAATCAGCCCCAGCATTTT,CASSRLDSRNNQPQHF
TRBV27,-,-,TRBJ1-2,TGTGCCAGCAGTAAAGCCCGGGAGGTGTACTATGGCTACACCTTC,CASSKAREVYYGYTF
TRBV11-2,-,-,TRBJ2-5,TGTGCCAGCAGCGCGTCAACCCAAGAGACCCAGTACTTC,CASSASTQETQYF
TRBV9,-,few,TRBJ1-6,TGTGCCAGCAGCGTAGAGGCGCAGGATTCACCCCTCCACTTT,CASSVEAQDSPLHF
TRBV7-9,TRBD2,-,TRBJ2-7,TGTGCCAGCAGCTTAGGGATGGGAGGGCCGAACGAGCAGTACTTC,CASSLGMGGPNEQYF
TRBV7-9,-,once,TRBJ1-4,TGTGCCAGCCGCTCCACACTATCCGAAAAACTGTTTTTT,CASRSTLSEKLFF
TRBV28,-,-,TRBJ1-5,TGTGCCAGCAGTTCCCCCGGCAGGGGTGGCAATCAGCCCCAGCATTTT,CASSSPGRGGNQPQHF
TRBV7-2,-,few,TRBJ2-5,TGTGCCAGCAGCTTATCTACAGGGTCAAAAGAGACCCAGTACTTC,CASSLSTGSKETQYF
TRBV11-2,-,-,TRBJ1-1,TGTGCCAGCAGCTTAGGTCCGGGCACTGAAGCTTTCTTT,CASSLGPGTEAFF
TRBV4-2,-,once,TRBJ2-7,TGTGCCAGCAGCGGAGAGGAGGGCAGAGGGTGGGCTCGGGTACAGTACTTC,CASSGEEGRGWARVQYF
TRBV3-1/TRBV3-2,TRBD1,-,TRBJ2-2,TGTGCCAGCAGTCGACAGGGGGCAGTAACCGGGGAGCTGTTTTTT,CASSRQGAVTGELFF
TRBV5-6,TRBD2,-,TRBJ2-1,TGTGCCAGCAGCCCAAGGACTAGCGGGGAGGAGGAGCAGTTCTTC,CASSPRTSGEEEQFF
TRBV28,TRBD2,-,TRBJ2-3,TGTGCCAGCAGTTTCCCTCCGGGACTAGCGGGAGATCAAACAGATACGCAGTATTTT,CASSFPPGLAGDQTDTQYF
TRBV7-3,-,-,TRBJ1-5,TGTGCCAGCAGCCCCGAGGGCCTTAGCAATCAGCCCCAGCATTTT,CASSPEGLSNQPQHF
TRBV12-3/TRBV12-4,TRBD1,few,TRBJ2-7,TGTGCCAGCAGTTCGGACAGGGGCTACGAGCAGTACTTC,CASSSDRGYEQYF
TRBV15,TRBD2,-,TRBJ2-7,TGTGCCACCAGCAGCGGTTTGACTAGCGGGGGCTACGAGCAGTACTTC,CATSSGLTSGGYEQYF
TRBV10-3,-,-,TRBJ1-1,TGTGCCATCAGTGAGTCGACGTCTGCAGGGATTAGTAATGAAGCTTTCTTT,CAISESTSAGISNEAFF
TRBV19,-,-,TRBJ1-1,TGTGCCAGTAGTAAGGACAGTTCCAACACTGAAGCTTTCTTT,CASSKDSSNTEAFF
TRBV5-1,-,few,TRBJ2-7,TGCGCCAGCAGCTTGAGTTTTGCTAGCGATACCTCCTACGAGCAGTACTTC,CASSLSFASDTSYEQYF
TRBV30,TRBD1,-,TRBJ2-3,TGTGCCTTGACAGGGCCGGACACAGATACGCAGTATTTT,CALTGPDTDTQYF
TRBV10-3,-,-,TRBJ2-5,TGTGCCACCACGGACATACAAGAGACCCAGTACTTC,CATTDIQETQYF
TRBV7-9,-,-,TRBJ1-1,TGTGCCAGCAGCTTTGGGGGGGCTGGCACTGAAGCTTTCTTT,CASSFGGAGTEAFF
TRBV9,TRBD1,-,TRBJ1-1,TGTGCCAGCAGCCCAGCCGAGGGGACAGCGAACACTGAAGCTTTCTTT,CASSPAEGTANTEAFF
TRBV7-8,TRBD2,once,TRBJ2-7,TGTGCCAGCAGCTCCGGGGGGCTAGCGGGAGGCTACGAGCAGTACTTC,CASSSGGLAGGYEQYF
TRBV7-3,-,-,TRBJ2-3,TGTGCCAGCAGCCCGGGGGGCTGGACAGATACGCAGTATTTT,CASSPGGWTDTQYF
TRBV10-2,TRBD1,-,TRBJ1-1,TGCGCCAGCAGCCGGACAGGCGAAGCTTTCTTT,CASSRTGEAFF
TRBV11-2,TRBD1,-,TRBJ1-1,TGTGCCAGCAGCCAAAGACAGGGAGGAACTGAAGCTTTCTTT,CASSQRQGGTEAFF
TRBV5-6,-,-,TRBJ2-7,TGTGCCAGCAACCCGATCCAGGCCTACGAGCAGTACTTC,CASNPIQAYEQYF